This TCR beta chain was recovered during a study of early T cells in non-severe SARS-CoV-2 infection. In TCRdb, the 5' RACE reads were re-called with MiXCR into one record per CDR3 protein. The sample lists some 60,000 distinct CDR3 sequences, over 9.5% occurring once. Per germline, CDR1 DFQATT and CDR2 SNEGSKA (reference sequence). Trimming stripped 3 bases from V and 7 bases from J, with 12 bases between. This CDR3 comprises 12 residues. This clonotype occurred a few times. The clonotype comes from an adult who was a healthcare worker with PCR-confirmed SARS-CoV-2 infection or an uninfected control (not recorded which). The source material was whole blood. V gene TRBV20-1 combines with J gene TRBJ1-2; possible D gene TRBD1, 5 bases. CDR3 nucleotide sequence: TGCAGTGCTAGCCTCGCGCAGGGTGGCTACACCTTC. Its protein is CSASLAQGGYTF.